This passage covers 25 T cell receptor beta chains from one sample sequenced in a study of Ad26.COV2.S vaccination and SARS-CoV-2 variants. Method: immunoSEQ multiplex PCR; TCRdb's copy keeps in-frame clones and lacks some. The table includes about 280,000 clones, around 87% detected once. Treatment denoted: approximately 18 received Ad26.COV2.S at low or high dose, single or two shots; about 5 received placebo; per-sample allocation not given. Day 63 after the first injection of vaccine or placebo was the sampling time. The specimen comprised peripheral blood, sampled in a trial of Ad26.COV2.S vaccine versus placebo. Receptors originate from a person aged 18-60 years who received the Ad26.COV2.S COVID-19 vaccine or a placebo.

As DNA, the CDR3 is TGTGCCAGCTCACCAGCGGCGGAGACTCTTAACTATGGCTACACCTTC. It yields the protein CASSPAAETLNYGYTF. The chain uses TRBV18 and TRBJ1-2; no clear D. CDR1 is KGHSH and CDR2 is LQKENI in the germline V gene. This CDR3 has 16 residues. Deletions cut 2 bases from V and 1 base from J, with 14 bases between.

V gene TRBV5-5 combines with J gene TRBJ1-4, with D hard to call. Per the germline V gene, CDR1 is SGHKS and CDR2 is YYEKEE (reference sequence). V was clipped by 1 base and J by 4 bases, with 8 bases between them. The CDR3 is made up of 14 amino acids. Written as DNA, the CDR3 is TGTGCCAGCAGCTTGTTCGCAAGTAATGAAAAACTGTTTTTT. The encoded protein is CASSLFASNEKLFF.

The CDR3 reads CASSNYRNTEAFF. DNA for the CDR3: TGTGCCAGTAGTAACTACAGGAACACTGAAGCTTTCTTT. The genes are TRBV19 and TRBJ1-1; D unclear. Trimming removed 4 bases from V and 1 base from J, with 7 bases in between. The germline V gene has CDR1 LNHDA and CDR2 SQIVND (reference sequence). The CDR3 is made up of 13 amino acids.

The CDR3 region is CASSFSPDIAEKLFF. DNA of the CDR3: TGTGCCAGCAGTTTTTCTCCCGACATAGCTGAAAAACTGTTTTTT. The rearrangement links TRBV27 to TRBJ1-4; D gene uncertain. The V gene's germline CDR1 is MNHEY and CDR2 SMNVEV (reference sequence). The CDR3 covers 15 residues. The V gene lost 3 bases and the J gene lost 7 bases, with 15 bases spanning the gap.

The V call is TRBV5-1, the J call TRBJ2-1, with 9 nucleotides matching TRBD2. Germline V lookup: CDR1 SGHRS, CDR2 YFSETQ. V lost 3 bases to trimming and J lost 7 bases; unmatched junction nucleotides: 8. The CDR3 runs 15 residues. This CDR3 reads CASSYLAGLGNEQFF. In DNA form, the CDR3 reads TGCGCCAGCAGCTATCTAGCGGGGCTCGGTAATGAGCAGTTCTTC.

V usage is TRBV4-1 and J usage is TRBJ1-1; D is unresolved. V lost 4 bases and J lost 8, with 29 bases in between. CDR1 and CDR2 from the germline V gene are MGHRA and YSYEKL. The CDR3 is 18 residues long. CDR3: CASSLTFQQLRVSVEAFF. DNA of the CDR3: TGCGCCAGCAGCCTCACCTTCCAGCAACTCCGGGTCTCGGTGGAAGCTTTCTTT.

This rearrangement joins TRBV2 to TRBJ2-7, with TRBD2 as a possible D gene (5 bases). Germline V gene lookup returns CDR1 SNHLY and CDR2 FYNNEI. This CDR3 has 11 residues. V was shortened by 8 bases and J by 3 bases, with 8 bases between the two germline ends. CDR3 sequence (DNA): TGTGCCAGCTCGAGGGTCTACGAGCAGTACTTC. Translating it yields CASSRVYEQYF.

The rearrangement uses TRBV7-8 and TRBJ2-1; perhaps TRBD2 as D (6 bases). V lost 5 bases, J lost 3 bases, and 17 bases lay in between. The CDR3 has 16 residues. From germline, CDR1 is SGHVS and CDR2 FQNEAQ. The CDR3 here is CASSPLGSGVYNEQFF. CDR3 in DNA: TGTGCCAGCAGCCCACTGGGGTCGGGGGTCTACAATGAGCAGTTCTTC.

The chain employs TRBV6-5 and TRBJ1-1; a possible D gene is TRBD1 (5 bases). Germline V gene data show CDR1 as MNHEY and CDR2 as SVGAGI. The CDR3 extends over 14 amino acids. Trimming removed 5 bases from V and 5 bases from J, with 15 bases in between. Here the CDR3 DNA reads TGTGCCAGCAGTAACAGACTTCGGGGGACTGAAGCTTTCTTT. It yields the protein CASSNRLRGTEAFF.

In nucleotides, the CDR3 is TGTGCCAGTAGGAGCGGGGGGACCTACAATGAGCAGTTCTTC. It yields the protein CASRSGGTYNEQFF. The chain employs TRBV19 and TRBJ2-1, with 9 bases matching TRBD2. CDR3 length: 14 amino acids. V was clipped by 6 bases and J by 2 bases; unmatched bases: 2. Germline V gene lookup returns CDR1 LNHDA and CDR2 SQIVND (reference sequence).

This chain connects TRBV3-1 (or the pseudogene TRBV3-2) to TRBJ1-6; TRBD1 is a possible D gene (6 bases). The CDR3 contains 16 residues. Germline lookup yields CDR1 LGHDT and CDR2 YNNKEL (reference sequence). V was cut by 1 base and J by 9 bases, with 16 bases left in between. CDR3 sequence: CASSQAGDRSFSPLHF. The CDR3 DNA reads TGTGCCAGCAGCCAAGCGGGAGACAGGTCGTTTTCACCCCTCCACTTT.

V is TRBV28 and J is TRBJ2-1, with 9 bases aligning to TRBD1. In germline, CDR1 is MDHEN, CDR2 SYDVKM. The CDR3 contains 16 residues. J gave up 8 bases and V 5 bases, and 13 bases lay outside the gene matches. The CDR3 DNA sequence: TGTGCCAGCAGTCCCTGGACAGGGGCTAATAATGATGAGCAGTTCTTC. This gives the protein CASSPWTGANNDEQFF.

A single count supports this clone. V and J are TRBV29-1 and TRBJ2-1; 7 positions match TRBD2. V was clipped by 1 base and J by 3 bases; unmatched bases: 9. Germline CDR1 reads SQVTM; CDR2 reads ANQGSEA. The CDR3 is 16 amino acids. In nucleotides, the CDR3 is TGCAGCGTTGAAGGGAGCGCTGGACTAGGCTACAATGAGCAGTTCTTC. It codes for CSVEGSAGLGYNEQFF.

The genes are TRBV30 and TRBJ1-1; perhaps TRBD1 as D (5 bases). Germline CDR1 GTSNPN, CDR2 SVGIG (reference sequence). Deletions cut 2 bases from V and 4 bases from J, with 11 bases between. The CDR3 is 13 amino acids. For the CDR3, the DNA is TGTGCCTGGAGTCCGGGGCTCGGCACTGAAGCTTTCTTT. Translated: CAWSPGLGTEAFF.

The chain employs TRBV18 and TRBJ2-3; TRBD1 agrees at 9 bases. The germline V gene encodes CDR1 KGHSH and CDR2 LQKENI. This CDR3 comprises 15 residues. Trimming at V came to 2 bases and at J to 4 bases, leaving 4 bases not matched to a gene. DNA of the CDR3: TGTGCCAGCTCACCAGGACAGGGGAGCGCAGATACGCAGTATTTT. This sequence encodes CASSPGQGSADTQYF.

This chain connects TRBV6-1 to TRBJ1-2; maybe TRBD1 (5 bases). There are 15 residues in the CDR3. Germline V CDR1 and CDR2: MNHNS, SASEGT. The ends were cut back, 2 bases at V and 2 bases at J, with 12 bases in the middle. In nucleotides, the CDR3 is TGTGCCAGCAGTGAAACCCAGGGTTCCAACTATGGCTACACCTTC. This translates into CASSETQGSNYGYTF.

This chain joins TRBV12-3 or TRBV12-4 and TRBJ1-1; unclear D gene. This CDR3 region has 13 residues. Trimming stripped 4 bases from V and 2 bases from J, with 8 bases between. CDR3 sequence: CASSSRGNTEAFF. In DNA form, the CDR3 reads TGTGCCAGCAGTTCCAGAGGAAACACTGAAGCTTTCTTT.

The CDR3 loop reads CASSTTEDYSPLHF. The CDR3, as DNA: TGTGCCAGCAGTACGACAGAGGATTATTCACCCCTCCACTTT. V and J are TRBV2 and TRBJ1-6; D may be TRBD1 (5 bases). Trimming removed 5 bases at V and 8 bases at J, with 13 bases between. The CDR3 totals 14 residues. CDR1 SNHLY and CDR2 FYNNEI come from the germline V gene.

This clone has a single count. The genes are TRBV11-2 and TRBJ2-5; D call uncertain. This CDR3 region has 13 residues. In germline, CDR1 is SGHAT, CDR2 FQNNGV. The V end was cut by 2 bases, the J end by 1 base, with 5 bases between. The CDR3 coding sequence is TGTGCCAGCAGCTTAACAGCCCAAGAGACCCAGTACTTC. Amino acids: CASSLTAQETQYF.

The genes are TRBV5-1 and TRBJ2-7; D is possibly TRBD2 (6 bases). CDR3 length: 15 residues. Trimming cost V 4 bases and J 3 bases, with 17 bases left between them. Germline-derived CDR1 and CDR2 are SGHRS and YFSETQ. The CDR3 loop is CASSQPGLKIYEQYF. Written as DNA, the CDR3 is TGCGCCAGCAGCCAACCGGGACTCAAGATCTACGAGCAGTACTTC.

The chain is built from TRBV29-1 and TRBJ1-2; D is ambiguous. This CDR3 has 14 amino acids. Germline lookup yields CDR1 SQVTM and CDR2 ANQGSEA. V lost 3 bases and J lost 1, with 12 bases in between. The CDR3, as DNA: TGCAGCGTTGATTCGCTGGGCCGTAACTATGGCTACACCTTC. Translated, it gives CSVDSLGRNYGYTF.

The chain links TRBV7-6 to TRBJ2-1; 14 nucleotides line up with TRBD2. Germline assignment: CDR1 SGHVS and CDR2 FNYEAQ. V shed 4 bases and J 5 bases; nucleotides not matched to a gene: 10. The CDR3 is 18 residues long. The CDR3 protein is CASSSSGTSGSNDNEQFF. The CDR3 DNA follows: TGTGCCAGCAGCTCTAGCGGGACTAGCGGGAGTAACGACAATGAGCAGTTCTTC.

This rearrangement joins TRBV28 to TRBJ1-2; D is unclear. From germline, CDR1 is MDHEN and CDR2 SYDVKM. This CDR3 is 14 amino acids long. Trimming shortened V by 8 bases and J by 5 bases, and 18 bases separated the two germline ends. The CDR3 sequence is CASQRPVGRYGYTF. The CDR3 DNA sequence: TGTGCCAGCCAGAGGCCCGTGGGGAGATATGGCTACACCTTC.

The genes are TRBV29-1 and TRBJ2-1; TRBD1 is a possible D gene (6 bases). The CDR3 has 13 amino acids. Germline CDR1 is SQVTM and CDR2 is ANQGSEA. The ends were cut back, 7 bases at V and 5 bases at J, with 15 bases in the middle. CDR3 DNA: TGCAGCGCCTCTCAGGGGTCCGACAATGAGCAGTTCTTC. This sequence encodes CSASQGSDNEQFF.

The chain carries TRBV5-4 and TRBJ2-2, with TRBD2 as a possible D gene (5 bases). Per the germline V gene, CDR1 is SGHNT and CDR2 is YYREEE (reference sequence). The CDR3 totals 13 residues. Trimming cost V 3 bases and J 6 bases, with 9 bases left between them. As DNA, the CDR3 is TGTGCCAGCAGCTATACTAGTCCCGGGGAGCTGTTTTTT. Translation: CASSYTSPGELFF.